This TCR beta chain came from a study of beta chain features in type 1 diabetes. Across the whole study: The patient and healthy donor groups were comparable for age, gender and cell yields.

From germline, CDR1 is MGHDK and CDR2 SYGVNS. The CDR3 is 14 amino acids. V was pared by 9 bases and J by 6 bases, with 20 bases between. CD4+ naive, central memory, regulatory and stem cell-like memory cells were sorted via CD45RO/CCR7/CD25/CD127/CD95/CD27. As regards this clone: Its specificity is unknown.

Overall study findings and caveats: The study found moderately but significantly shorter TCRB CDR3s in all four CD4+ subsets of Type 1 diabetes patients. Cells that show high TCR expression could be over-represented by cDNA sequencing.

Expressed TCRB transcripts were sequenced, since all the RNA that had been isolated was reverse transcribed. About 3.57 million reads, on average, came from each naive, central memory and regulatory T cell sample. Assay used: immunoSEQ multiplex PCR; TCRdb lists only in-frame clones, some missing. The table records more than 250,000 clones, roughly 21% of them present only once. V usage is TRBV25-1 and J usage is TRBJ1-2; D may be TRBD1 (5 bases). The receptor comes from a woman aged 40 to 55 with type 1 diabetes. Material: naive CD4+ T cells from blood. The CDR3 DNA sequence: TGTGCCAGTCAGTGGGGGGATTGGGGTAATGGCTACACCTTC. Protein product: CASQWGDWGNGYTF.